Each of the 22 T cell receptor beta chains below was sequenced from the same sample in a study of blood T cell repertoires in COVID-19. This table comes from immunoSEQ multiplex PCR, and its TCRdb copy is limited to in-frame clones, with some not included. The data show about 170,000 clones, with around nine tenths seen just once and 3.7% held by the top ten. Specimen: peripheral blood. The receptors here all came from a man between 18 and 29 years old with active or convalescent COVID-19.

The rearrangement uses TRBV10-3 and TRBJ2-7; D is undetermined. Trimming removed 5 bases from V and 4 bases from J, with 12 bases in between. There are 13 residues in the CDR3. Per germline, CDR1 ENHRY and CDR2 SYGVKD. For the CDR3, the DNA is TGTGCCATCAGTAACAGCCCGGTTTACGAGCAGTACTTC. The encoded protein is CAISNSPVYEQYF.

CDR3 sequence: CASSLPRRLAVKETQYF. Here the CDR3 DNA reads TGTGCCAGCAGCTTACCTCGTAGACTAGCGGTAAAAGAGACCCAGTACTTC. The V call is TRBV7-8, the J call TRBJ2-5; TRBD2 agrees at 9 bases. The ends lost 2 bases at V and 3 bases at J; junction bases unmatched: 10. Germline V CDR1 and CDR2: SGHVS, FQNEAQ. CDR3 size: 17 residues.

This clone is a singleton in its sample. CDR3 residues: CASSWGLADQETQYF. In DNA form, the CDR3 reads TGCGCCAGCAGCTGGGGACTAGCGGATCAAGAGACCCAGTACTTC. The genes are TRBV5-1 and TRBJ2-5; 11 bases map to TRBD2. The germline CDR1 and CDR2 sequences are SGHRS and YFSETQ. CDR3 length equals 15 residues. Trimming at V came to 3 bases and at J to 2 bases, leaving 3 bases not matched to a gene. The entire variable domain, with the rest obtained from reference TRBV5-1 and TRBJ2-5, is as follows: KAGVTQTPRYLIKTRGQQVTLSCSPISGHRSVSWYQQTPGQGLQFLFEYFSETQRNKGNFPGRFSGRQFSNSRSEMNVSTLELGDSALYLCASSWGLADQETQYFGPGTRLLVL.

The CDR3 bases are TGTGCCAGCAGACTTGGACAGATCAATCAGCCCCAGCATTTT. Its protein is CASRLGQINQPQHF. The chain employs TRBV2 and TRBJ1-5; D perhaps matches TRBD1 (6 bases). V shed 6 bases and J shed 3 bases, with 12 bases lying between them. Germline values: CDR1 SNHLY, CDR2 FYNNEI. This CDR3 contains 14 residues.

CDR3 residues: CASSPSSGTEVTTAFF. In DNA, the CDR3 is TGCGCCAGCAGCCCAAGTAGCGGGACGGAAGTCACGACGGCTTTCTTT. The gene calls are TRBV5-1 and TRBJ1-1; D is possibly TRBD1 (5 bases). Germline V gene data show CDR1 as SGHRS and CDR2 as YFSETQ. The V and J ends lost 4 bases and 11 bases respectively, with 27 bases between them. This CDR3 has 16 amino acids.

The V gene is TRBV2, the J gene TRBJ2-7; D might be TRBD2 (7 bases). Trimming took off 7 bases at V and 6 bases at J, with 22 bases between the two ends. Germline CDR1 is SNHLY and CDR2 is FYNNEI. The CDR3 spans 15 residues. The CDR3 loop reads CASTMGGGRSGEQYF. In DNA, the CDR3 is TGTGCCAGCACTATGGGGGGGGGCAGGTCGGGCGAGCAGTACTTC.

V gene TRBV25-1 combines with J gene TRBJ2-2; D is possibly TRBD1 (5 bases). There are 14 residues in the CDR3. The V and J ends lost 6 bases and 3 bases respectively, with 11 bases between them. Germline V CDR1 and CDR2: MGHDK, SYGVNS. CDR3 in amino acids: CASSQGVDTGELFF. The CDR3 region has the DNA TGTGCCAGCAGCCAGGGCGTGGACACCGGGGAGCTGTTTTTT.

The CDR3, as DNA: TGCAGCGTTGCGAAAACAGGGGCCCCTAATGAAAAACTGTTTTTT. This sequence encodes CSVAKTGAPNEKLFF. This chain joins TRBV29-1 and TRBJ1-4; 7 nucleotides match TRBD1. This CDR3 is built from 15 residues. Trimming removed 4 bases from V and 3 bases from J; junction bases left unmatched: 8. Per the germline V gene, CDR1 is SQVTM and CDR2 is ANQGSEA.

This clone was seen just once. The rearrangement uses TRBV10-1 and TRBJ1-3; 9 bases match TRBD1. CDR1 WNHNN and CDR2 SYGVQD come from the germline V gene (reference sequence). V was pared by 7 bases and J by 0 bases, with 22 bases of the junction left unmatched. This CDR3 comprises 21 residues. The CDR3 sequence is CASTVIITGTGLMLSGNTIYF. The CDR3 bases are TGCGCCAGCACCGTAATCATAACCGGGACAGGGTTGATGCTCTCTGGAAACACCATATATTTT.

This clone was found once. The CDR3, as DNA: TGTGCCAGCATGGACAGGCCCTACGAGCAGTACGTC. Protein sequence: CASMDRPYEQYV. The chain has TRBV6-5 and TRBJ2-7, with 7 nucleotides matching TRBD1. CDR3 length: 12 amino acids. Germline lookup yields CDR1 MNHEY and CDR2 SVGAGI. J gave up 2 bases and V 7 bases, and 2 bases lay outside the gene matches.

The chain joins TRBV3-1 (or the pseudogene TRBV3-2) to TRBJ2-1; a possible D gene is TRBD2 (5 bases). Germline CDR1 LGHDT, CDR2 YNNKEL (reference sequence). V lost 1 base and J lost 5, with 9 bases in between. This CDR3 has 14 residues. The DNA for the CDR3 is TGTGCCAGCAGCCAAGGGTTGAGGGACAATGAGCAGTTCTTC. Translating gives CASSQGLRDNEQFF.

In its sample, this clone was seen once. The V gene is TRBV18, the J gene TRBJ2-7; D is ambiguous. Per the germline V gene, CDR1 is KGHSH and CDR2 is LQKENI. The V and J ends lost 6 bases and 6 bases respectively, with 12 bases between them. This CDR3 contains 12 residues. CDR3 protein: CASSPDKSEQYV. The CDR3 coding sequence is TGTGCCAGCTCCCCAGACAAGTCCGAGCAGTACGTC.

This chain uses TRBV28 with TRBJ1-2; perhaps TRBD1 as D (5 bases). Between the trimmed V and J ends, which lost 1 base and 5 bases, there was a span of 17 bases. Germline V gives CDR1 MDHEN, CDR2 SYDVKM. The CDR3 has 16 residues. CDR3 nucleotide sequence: TGTGCCAGCAGTTTATCTTCAGGGCAGGTGCGATATGGCTACACCTTC. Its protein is CASSLSSGQVRYGYTF.

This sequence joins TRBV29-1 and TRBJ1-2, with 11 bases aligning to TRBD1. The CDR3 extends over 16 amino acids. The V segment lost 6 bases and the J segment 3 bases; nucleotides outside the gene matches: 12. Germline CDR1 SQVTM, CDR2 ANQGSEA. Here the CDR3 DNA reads TGCAGCGTCCTCGGACAGGGGGCGCGGGCCGACTATGGCTACACCTTC. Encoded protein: CSVLGQGARADYGYTF.

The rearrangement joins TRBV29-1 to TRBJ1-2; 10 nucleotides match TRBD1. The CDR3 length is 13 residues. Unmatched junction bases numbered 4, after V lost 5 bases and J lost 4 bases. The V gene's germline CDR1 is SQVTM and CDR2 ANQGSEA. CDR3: CSVPGQGSYGYTF. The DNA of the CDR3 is TGCAGCGTTCCGGGACAGGGGAGCTATGGCTACACCTTC.

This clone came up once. The CDR3 bases are TGCAGCGTTGAAGATAGGAAGGACAGGGGCTGGTGGTTAAGATGTAGTGGGCAGTACGTC. Translating gives CSVEDRKDRGWWLRCSGQYV. The chain links TRBV29-1 to TRBJ2-7, with 9 bases fitting TRBD1. Germline CDR1 SQVTM, CDR2 ANQGSEA. The CDR3 contains 20 residues. Trimming cost V 0 bases and J 9 bases; bases outside gene matches: 27.

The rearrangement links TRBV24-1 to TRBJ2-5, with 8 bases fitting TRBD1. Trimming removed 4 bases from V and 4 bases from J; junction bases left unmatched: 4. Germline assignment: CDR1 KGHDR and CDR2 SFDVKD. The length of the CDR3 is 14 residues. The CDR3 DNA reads TGTGCCACCAGTGACCGGACAGGGTCAGAGACCCAGTACTTC. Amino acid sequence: CATSDRTGSETQYF.

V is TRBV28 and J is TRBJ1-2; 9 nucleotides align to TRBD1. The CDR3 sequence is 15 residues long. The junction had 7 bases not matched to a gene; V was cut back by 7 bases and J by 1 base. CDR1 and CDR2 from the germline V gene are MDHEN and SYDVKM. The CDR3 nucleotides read TGTGCCAGCACCCAACAGGGGGCGAATAACTATGGCTACACCTTC. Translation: CASTQQGANNYGYTF.

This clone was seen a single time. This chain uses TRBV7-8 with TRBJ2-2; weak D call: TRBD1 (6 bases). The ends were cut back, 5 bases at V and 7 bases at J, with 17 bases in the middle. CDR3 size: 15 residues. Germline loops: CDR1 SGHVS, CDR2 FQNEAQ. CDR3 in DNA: TGTGCCAGCAGCCCATACCTACAGGGCGGCGGGGAGCTGTTTTTT. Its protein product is CASSPYLQGGGELFF.

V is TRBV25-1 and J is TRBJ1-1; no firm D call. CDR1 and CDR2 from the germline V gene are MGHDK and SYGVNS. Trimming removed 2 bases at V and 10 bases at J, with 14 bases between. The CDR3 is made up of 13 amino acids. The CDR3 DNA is TGTGCCAGCAGTGAAGAGGTGCCGCCGGGAGCTTTCTTT. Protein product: CASSEEVPPGAFF.

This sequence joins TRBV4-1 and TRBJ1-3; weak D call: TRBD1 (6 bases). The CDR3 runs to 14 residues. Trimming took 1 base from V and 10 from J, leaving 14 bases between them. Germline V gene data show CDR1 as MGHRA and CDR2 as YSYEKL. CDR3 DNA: TGCGCCAGCAGCCAAGCTACAGGGTTGGCAACCATATATTTT. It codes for CASSQATGLATIYF.

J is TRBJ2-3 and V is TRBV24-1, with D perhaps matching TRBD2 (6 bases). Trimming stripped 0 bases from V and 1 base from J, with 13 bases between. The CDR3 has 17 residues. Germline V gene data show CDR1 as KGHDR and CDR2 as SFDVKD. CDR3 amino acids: CATSDLGGVLGTDTQYF. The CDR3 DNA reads TGTGCCACCAGTGATTTGGGAGGGGTGCTTGGCACAGATACGCAGTATTTT.